This TCR beta chain comes out of a study of identical twins. MiXCR, run by TCRdb on the 5' RACE reads, gives a single entry per CDR3 protein. The sample carries about 200,000 distinct CDR3 sequences, roughly a tenth recorded once. Germline CDR1 and CDR2: DFQATT and SNEGSKA (reference sequence). The ends lost 0 bases at V and 8 bases at J; junction bases unmatched: 7. The CDR3 has 15 residues. This clonotype appeared a few times. The sequenced sample was memory T cells sorted from blood. This chain uses TRBV20-1 with TRBJ1-4; 9 bases map to TRBD1. This sequence originates from a man in his fifties in good health. DNA for the CDR3: TGCAGTGCTAGAGACTCCGGGACAGGGCTGGAAAAACTGTTTTTT. Amino acid sequence: CSARDSGTGLEKLFF.